This TCR beta chain was documented in a study of T cells in Graves' hyperthyroidism and ophthalmopathy (dated by TCRdb to about 2019). Context from the whole study: Peripheral blood samples were taken at initial diagnosis, before any treatment was given. To identify distinguishing TCR V-J signatures, a discovery cohort of some 100 patients was used, comprising 40 to 45 with Graves' ophthalmopathy and 57 with stable Graves' hyperthyroidism. Whether ophthalmopathy could be predicted prospectively was tested in an independent validation cohort made up of roughly 19 hyperthyroidism patients plus 17 patients who later progressed to ophthalmopathy. The approximately 100 discovery patients were divided at random into training and test sets in a 7:3 ratio. Thyroid tissue and blood T-cell repertoires from about six Graves' hyperthyroidism patients were also compared in the study. After sampling, hyperthyroidism patients received methimazole starting at 30 mg daily, and ophthalmopathy patients received high-dose intravenous methylprednisolone. According to the paper, TCR Vbeta CDR3 sequencing was carried out on 135 peripheral blood samples, which came from over 40 ophthalmopathy, fewer than 80 hyperthyroidism and approximately 17 progressor patients.

Overall study outcomes, separate from this receptor: Most expanded thyroid clonotypes (frequency above 0.001) were also found in blood, which suggests that blood repertoires may mirror thyroid immune responses. In validation, progression to ophthalmopathy was predicted by the model with more than 65% sensitivity and around 75% specificity, a median of approximately 6.5 months before onset. Sample size was not statistically predetermined, and investigators were not blinded to group allocation. Ophthalmopathy was separated from stable hyperthyroidism by a 13 V-J signature model, with approximately 85% sensitivity and 81% to 82% specificity obtained in cross-validation and 80%/75% obtained in testing.

Graves' hyperthyroidism was defined as stable when no progression to ophthalmopathy occurred over 18 months of follow-up. Hyperthyroidism patients were newly diagnosed, with disease duration under 2 months, and aged 18 to 65 years. The study excluded patients with uncontrolled infections, other autoimmune diseases, pregnancy or lactation. Diagnoses were established on the basis of clinical symptoms, serum thyroxine and TRAb, thyroid ultrasound, and orbital computed tomography. PBMCs were separated from around 9.1 ml of fresh peripheral blood using Ficoll-Paque density gradient centrifugation. Total RNA was extracted with Trizol reagent, and quality was checked on an Agilent 2100 Bioanalyzer. The TCR beta CDR3 regions were amplified from RNA transcripts. For the first round of RT-PCR on the TCR CDR3, the HTBI primer set was used together with the Qiagen OneStep RT-PCR kit. Libraries were constructed in a second round of multiplex PCR, after which size selection and purification were carried out. The libraries were sequenced on an Illumina HiSeq2000 using paired-end 100 bp reads. The paper's processing steps were these. SOAPnuke was used to process the raw data, with reads discarded if the reads contained adapters or uncalled bases, had a mean Phred below 15, or lacked an exact constant-primer or identifier match. High-quality paired reads were merged using COPE v1.2.5, and each unique nucleotide sequence was defined as a clonotype. Clonotypes were aligned to IMGT TRBV, TRBD and TRBJ reference segments using MiTCR v1.1. The analysis was restricted to V-J combinations with a frequency above 0.0001, which together covered roughly 99% of the repertoires. A TCS score was defined as the ratio between F50 (clonal expansion) and ExV (chaos), using BLOSUM62-based TCRdist between CDR3 peptides within each V-J. Welch's t-statistics and random forest reduced several hundred V-J features to under 15, which were used in a naive Bayes classifier (R e1071). TCRdb reprocessing: public reads trimmed at Q25 with fastp, clones called with MiXCR, in-frame beta chains kept. Here each entry gathers all rows of one CDR3 protein and keeps the most common genes and DNA. It is TCRdb's table, rather than the study itself, that gives the V and J calls and clone size. The sample yields more than 500,000 distinct CDR3 sequences; approximately 14% were counted once. Together, the top ten hold around 14% of the sample.

V loses 7 bases at its end and J loses 4 bases; junction bases beyond the gene matches: 5. The germline V gene supplies CDR1 MNHNS and CDR2 SASEGT. The CDR3 covers 13 residues, taking in both the cysteine and the phenylalanine. The entry retains the CDR3 DNA only, 39 bases that are in frame from base 1. Worth noting for this clonotype: The target of this receptor is not known. No much larger clone is present one base from it, and per-base qualities are unavailable.

Sequences were obtained from blood. The TCR was taken from a woman aged 40 to 55 with Graves' hyperthyroidism. The rearrangement joined TRBV6-1 to TRBJ2-5; 8 bases in the middle match TRBD2. This receptor has the CDR3 CASNGAGVETQYF. In nucleotides, the sequence is TGTGCCAGCAATGGAGCGGGAGTAGAGACCCAGTACTTC.